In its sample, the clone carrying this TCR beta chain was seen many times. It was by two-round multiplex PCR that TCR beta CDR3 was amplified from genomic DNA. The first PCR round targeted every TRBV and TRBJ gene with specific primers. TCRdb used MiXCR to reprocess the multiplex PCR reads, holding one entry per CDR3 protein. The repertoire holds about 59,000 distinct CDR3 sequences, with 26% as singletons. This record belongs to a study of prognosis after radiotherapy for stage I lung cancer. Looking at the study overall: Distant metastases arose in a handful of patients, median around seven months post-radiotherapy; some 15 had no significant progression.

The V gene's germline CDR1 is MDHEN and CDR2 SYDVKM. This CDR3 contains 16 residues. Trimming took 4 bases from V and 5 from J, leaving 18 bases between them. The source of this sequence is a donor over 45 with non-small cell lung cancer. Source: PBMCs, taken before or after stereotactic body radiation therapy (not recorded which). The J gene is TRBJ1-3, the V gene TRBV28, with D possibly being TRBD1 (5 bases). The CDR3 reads CASSSPTSGGRNTIYF. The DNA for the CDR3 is TGTGCCAGCAGTTCACCGACGAGCGGGGGGAGAAACACCATATATTTT.